Below, 11 T cell receptor beta chains from the same sample are listed, as sequenced in a study of blood T cell repertoires in COVID-19. Clones were read by immunoSEQ multiplex PCR, and TCRdb kept only the in-frame ones, dropping some. The table lists fewer than 250,000 clones, about nine tenths of them singletons. The sequencing sample was made of peripheral blood. The receptor set was obtained from a man between 50 and 59 years old with acute or convalescent COVID-19.

This rearrangement joins TRBV11-3 to TRBJ1-1, with D uncertain. V lost 2 bases and J lost 7, with 11 bases in between. The germline CDR1 and CDR2 sequences are SGHNT and YENEEA. CDR3 size: 13 residues. The CDR3 DNA reads TGTGCCAGCAGCTTACCCGGGTTTCTTGAAGCTTTCTTT. This sequence encodes CASSLPGFLEAFF.

This clone has just a few counts. The chain couples TRBV9 to TRBJ1-1; possible D gene TRBD1, 6 bases. Deletions cut 0 bases from V and 11 bases from J, with 17 bases between. CDR3 size: 14 residues. Germline V gives CDR1 SGDLS, CDR2 YYNGEE. The CDR3 spells CASSVAYRDAAAFF. The DNA for the CDR3 is TGTGCCAGCAGCGTAGCCTACAGGGACGCCGCGGCTTTCTTT.

The chain is built from TRBV27 and TRBJ1-5; D is uncertain. CDR1 is MNHEY, CDR2 SMNVEV, per germline (reference sequence). Trimming left V 6 bases short and J 0 bases short, with 15 bases between. CDR3 length: 16 amino acids. The CDR3 is CASRASTFYSNQPQHF. Here the CDR3 DNA reads TGTGCCAGCAGGGCCTCGACATTTTATAGCAATCAGCCCCAGCATTTT.

This chain uses TRBV27 with TRBJ2-7; 7 positions agree with TRBD2. This CDR3 contains 14 residues. CDR1 is MNHEY, CDR2 SMNVEV, per germline (reference sequence). V shed 7 bases, J shed 4 bases, and the junction held 10 bases outside the gene matches. CDR3 DNA sequence: TGTGCCAGCAAGCGGGCGGGGGAGTGGTACGAGCAGTACTTC. Protein sequence: CASKRAGEWYEQYF.

V is TRBV27 and J is TRBJ1-5; no definite D call. The CDR3 consists of 13 residues. The V end lost 5 bases, the J end lost 4 bases, and 9 bases lay between the germline ends. The germline gives CDR1 MNHEY, CDR2 SMNVEV (reference sequence). The CDR3, as DNA: TGTGCCAGCAGTGGTCCCGGGAATCAGCCCCAGCATTTT. The encoded protein is CASSGPGNQPQHF.

This clone was observed once. J is TRBJ2-5 and V is TRBV9; 11 bases are shared with TRBD2. V was clipped by 0 bases and J by 4 bases; unmatched bases: 2. The CDR3 covers 15 residues. Germline loops: CDR1 SGDLS, CDR2 YYNGEE. DNA for the CDR3: TGTGCCAGCAGCGTAGAAGGGACTAGCGGAGAGACCCAGTACTTC. Translation gives CASSVEGTSGETQYF.

This clone was picked up a small number of times. The chain has TRBV12-3 or TRBV12-4 and TRBJ1-5, with D tentatively TRBD1 (6 bases). The V and J ends lost 5 bases and 12 bases respectively, with 14 bases between them. This CDR3 is built from 12 residues. The CDR3 sequence is CASSPQGLDQHF. Here the CDR3 DNA reads TGTGCCAGCAGTCCACAGGGCCTTGACCAGCATTTT.

The rearrangement links TRBV2 to TRBJ1-3; D uncertain. Germline V lookup: CDR1 SNHLY, CDR2 FYNNEI. Trimming stripped 6 bases from V and 0 bases from J, with 9 bases between. This CDR3 is 14 amino acids long. The CDR3 DNA is TGTGCCAGCAGCGGGATTCTCTCTGGAAACACCATATATTTT. The encoded protein is CASSGILSGNTIYF.

This clone occurred once. The V gene is TRBV6-5, the J gene TRBJ1-1, with TRBD1 as a possible D gene (6 bases). Deletions cut 5 bases from V and 7 bases from J, with 14 bases between. Per germline, CDR1 MNHEY and CDR2 SVGAGI. This CDR3 region has 13 residues. CDR3 bases: TGTGCCAGCAGTCCTGGGGGGGCGCTTGAAGCTTTCTTT. Translated, it gives CASSPGGALEAFF.

V gene TRBV14 combines with J gene TRBJ2-5, with D possibly matching TRBD1 (5 bases). Per germline, CDR1 SGHDN and CDR2 FVKESK. Trimming pared 3 bases from V and 5 bases from J, leaving 16 bases between. The CDR3 is made up of 15 amino acids. In DNA form, the CDR3 reads TGTGCCAGCAGCCACTACCAGGGTTTCGGTGAGACCCAGTACTTC. Translating it yields CASSHYQGFGETQYF.

This chain joins TRBV6-7 and TRBJ2-2; 10 bases align to TRBD2. TRBV6-7 qualifies as an ORF whose function is uncertain. V lost 6 bases, J lost 0 bases, and 13 bases stayed unmatched. This CDR3 region has 19 residues. This CDR3 reads CASSQGVAGGQANTGELFF. The CDR3 nucleotides are TGTGCCAGCAGCCAGGGTGTAGCGGGGGGCCAAGCGAACACCGGGGAGCTGTTTTTT.